Detailed here is one T cell receptor beta chain. This sample is part of a study of blood T cell repertoires in COVID-19. About the research overall: Both acute and convalescent COVID-19 samples were obtained from the United States, Italy and Spain. T cells, B-cell-depleted T cells, or PBMCs supplied cDNA or gDNA.

From germline, CDR1 is MNHNS and CDR2 SASEGT. The germline V and J ends were trimmed by 6 bases and 4 bases, with 15 bases remaining between them. The length of the CDR3 is 15 residues. Study processing details: Reference gene primers were amplified, and this amplification served to estimate nucleated cell counts. Repertoires were generated with immunoSEQ multiplex PCR, while TCRdb's copy carries only in-frame clones and drops some. V, J and clone size are taken as reported in that table, and D and trimming were inferred from the DNA itself. The table lists 75,000 to 95,000 clones, about 80% of them singletons.

The clonotype comes from a woman in her 40s with active or convalescent COVID-19. Source material: peripheral blood. The chain couples TRBV6-1 to TRBJ1-4; a weak D match, TRBD1 (6 bases). DNA of the CDR3: TGTGCCAGCAGACCCCGGACAGTTAATAATGAAAAACTGTTTTTT. Its translation is CASRPRTVNNEKLFF.